The text below deals with one T cell receptor (beta chain). The antigen is undetermined. The source of the sample is a study of OX40 agonist ivuxolimab in advanced cancers. At the level of the study: Recorded diagnoses for dose-escalation patients were hepatocellular carcinoma, melanoma, renal cell or head and neck cancer. Study-level points and caveats: Clones of CD4+ and CD8+ blood T cells grew by week 6 at doses of 0.1 to 3.0 mg/kg.

This table comes from immunoSEQ multiplex PCR, and its TCRdb copy is limited to in-frame clones, with some not included. The table lists 30,000 to 35,000 clones, about nine tenths of them singletons. This CDR3 region has 13 residues. CDR1 and CDR2 (germline): LNHDA, SQIVND (reference sequence). Trimming left V 10 bases short and J 9 bases short, with 19 bases between. The receptor comes from an adult with an advanced solid tumor such as melanoma, head and neck, liver or kidney cancer. V and J are TRBV19 and TRBJ2-4, with a tentative D call TRBD2 (6 bases). The sample consisted of CD4+ or CD8+ T cells sorted from blood, taken in a trial of the OX40 agonist ivuxolimab. The CDR3 DNA reads as TGTGCCACTCGAGTGGGGGGATGGGGCATTCAGTACTTC. This encodes CATRVGGWGIQYF. Looking up the rest from reference TRBV19 and TRBJ2-4 gives the full variable domain: DGGITQSPKYLFRKEGQNVTLSCEQNLNHDAMYWYRQDPGQGLRLIYYSQIVNDFQKGDIAEGYSVSREKKESFPLTVTSAQKNPTAFYLCATRVGGWGIQYFGAGTRLSVL.